The present T cell receptor (beta chain) was sequenced within a study of T cell responses to AZD1222 COVID-19 vaccine. The CDR3 loop spans 17 amino acids. Germline-derived CDR1 and CDR2 are LNHDA and SQIVND (reference sequence). The ends were cut back, 7 bases at V and 0 bases at J, with 18 bases in the middle. Profiling relied on immunoSEQ multiplex PCR, and the TCRdb table lists in-frame clones only, not all of them. The table shows about 150,000 clones, with under 95% occurring only once. The receptor was derived from an adult who received the AZD1222 COVID-19 vaccine. V and J are TRBV19 and TRBJ1-4; possibly TRBD1 for D (5 bases). Source: peripheral blood, taken 28 days after the second AZD1222 dose. CDR3 bases: TGTGCCAGTACCCACGGGGGAGGCTTGGCAACTAATGAAAAACTGTTTTTT. Its translation is CASTHGGGLATNEKLFF.